The subject of this entry is one T cell receptor beta chain. Its target is unknown. The data belong to a study of response to subunit inactivated influenza vaccine. General study findings and limits: The authors suggested that few new T cells are recruited per seasonal influenza vaccination.

TCRdb ran MiXCR on the RT-PCR reads and lists one entry per CDR3 protein. This table has hundreds of thousands of distinct CDR3 sequences, 12% to 15% appearing once. Between the trimmed V and J ends, which lost 0 bases and 5 bases, there was a span of 11 bases. CDR1 is SGHRS and CDR2 is YFSETQ in the germline V gene. CDR3 length: 14 residues. The origin of this receptor is a man aged 50-60 years who received an inactivated influenza vaccine. This sample comprised PBMCs from blood, obtained 14 to 15 days before vaccination. The rearrangement joins TRBV5-1 to TRBJ1-1; D uncertain. The CDR3 DNA sequence: TGCGCCAGCAGCTTGGGTCGGGATTGGACTGAAGCTTTCTTT. This encodes CASSLGRDWTEAFF.